A selection of T cell receptor beta chains follows, all from one sample in a study of blood T cell repertoires in COVID-19. Assay: immunoSEQ multiplex PCR; the TCRdb copy retains only in-frame clones and omits some. The sample yields 90,000 to 140,000 clones, 65% to 80% seen once. Sequenced input: peripheral blood. The receptor source for this set is a woman aged 70-85 years with acute or convalescent COVID-19. The CDR3 runs from the conserved cysteine through the conserved F or W. A D gene is named only where the DNA matches it firmly. Some rows mark clone size as missing; the rest say once, few, many or name a class of expanded clone.

CDR3: CASGFATGTGSPHWTF; DNA: NA; J: TRBJ2-7; D: NA; V: TRBV12-5; size: NA
CDR3: CASSFNAGGNQPQHF; DNA: TGCGCCAGCAGCTTTAATGCAGGGGGCAATCAGCCCCAGCATTTT; J: TRBJ1-5; D: NA; V: TRBV5-1; size: NA
CDR3: CASSLADRVRYVEAFF; DNA: TGTGCCAGCAGTTTAGCGGACAGGGTGCGATATGTTGAAGCTTTCTTT; J: TRBJ1-1; D: TRBD1; V: TRBV28; size: few
CDR3: CASRRDRGRETQYF; DNA: TGTGCCAGCAGACGGGACAGGGGGCGAGAGACCCAGTACTTC; J: TRBJ2-5; D: TRBD1; V: TRBV7-2; size: once
CDR3: CASSFGLGNQPQHF; DNA: TGTGCCAGCAGCTTTGGGCTGGGCAATCAGCCCCAGCATTTT; J: TRBJ1-5; D: NA; V: TRBV7-9; size: NA
CDR3: CASSNRGRGGTEAFF; DNA: TGTGCCAGCAGTAACAGGGGGCGCGGGGGCACTGAAGCTTTCTTT; J: TRBJ1-1; D: TRBD1; V: TRBV27; size: NA
CDR3: CASSLPPGLINEKLFF; DNA: TGTGCCAGCAGCTTACCTCCGGGACTGATTAATGAAAAACTGTTTTTT; J: TRBJ1-4; D: NA; V: TRBV11-2; size: NA
CDR3: CASSLGTASNYGYTF; DNA: TGCGCCAGCAGCCTCGGGACAGCCTCTAACTATGGCTACACCTTC; J: TRBJ1-2; D: TRBD1; V: TRBV4-1; size: NA
CDR3: CASSLGTSAEYSTDTQYF; DNA: TGCGCCAGCAGCTTGGGGACTAGCGCCGAATACAGCACAGATACGCAGTATTTT; J: TRBJ2-3; D: TRBD2; V: TRBV5-1; size: many
CDR3: CASSPTGEDWETQYF; DNA: TGTGCCAGCAGCCCGACAGGGGAAGATTGGGAGACCCAGTACTTC; J: TRBJ2-5; D: TRBD1; V: TRBV3-1/TRBV3-2; size: NA
CDR3: CASSEGAGVMNTEAFF; DNA: TGTGCCAGCAGCGAGGGGGCAGGAGTGATGAACACTGAAGCTTTCTTT; J: TRBJ1-1; D: TRBD1; V: TRBV5-5; size: few
CDR3: CATRKTGTDTQYF; DNA: TGTGCCACCAGGAAGACAGGCACAGATACGCAGTATTTT; J: TRBJ2-3; D: NA; V: TRBV24-1; size: NA
CDR3: CSSSSGNLADTQYF; DNA: TGCAGCTCCTCCTCGGGGAATCTCGCAGATACGCAGTATTTT; J: TRBJ2-3; D: NA; V: TRBV29-1; size: NA
CDR3: CASSGQGYNEQFF; DNA: TGTGCCAGCAGTGGGCAGGGGTACAATGAGCAGTTCTTC; J: TRBJ2-1; D: NA; V: TRBV2; size: NA
CDR3: CASSPGTGGDSKTEAFF; DNA: TGTGCCAGCAGCCCTGGGACAGGGGGCGATAGTAAAACTGAAGCTTTCTTT; J: TRBJ1-1; D: TRBD1; V: TRBV7-7; size: NA
CDR3: CASKGTAMGNNEAFF; DNA: TGTGCCAGCAAGGGGACAGCTATGGGGAACAATGAAGCTTTCTTT; J: TRBJ1-1; D: TRBD1; V: TRBV27; size: NA
CDR3: CASSRQGARYGYTF; DNA: TGTGCCAGCAGTAGACAGGGGGCGAGGTATGGCTACACCTTC; J: TRBJ1-2; D: TRBD1; V: TRBV2; size: NA
CDR3: CASTMVRGGHNEQFF; DNA: TGTGCCAGCACCATGGTACGGGGGGGACACAATGAGCAGTTCTTC; J: TRBJ2-1; D: TRBD2; V: TRBV11-2; size: NA
CDR3: CASSIRGTGDSPLHF; DNA: TGTGCCAGCAGCATCCGTGGGACAGGGGATTCACCCCTCCACTTT; J: TRBJ1-6; D: TRBD1; V: TRBV9; size: NA
CDR3: CASSQTGTGARSNYGYTF; DNA: TGTGCCAGTAGCCAGACCGGGACAGGGGCCCGTTCGAACTATGGCTACACCTTC; J: TRBJ1-2; D: TRBD1; V: TRBV19; size: once
CDR3: CASGPRQGNTEAFF; DNA: TGTGCTAGTGGTCCCCGACAGGGGAACACTGAAGCTTTCTTT; J: TRBJ1-1; D: TRBD1; V: TRBV12-5; size: few
CDR3: CASSLLMDGTSGGWGPYEQYF; DNA: TGCGCCAGCAGCCTCCTTATGGACGGGACTAGCGGGGGGTGGGGCCCCTACGAGCAGTACTTC; J: TRBJ2-7; D: TRBD2; V: TRBV4-3; size: NA
CDR3: CASSSSGGRGTQYF; DNA: TGTGCCAGCAGCTCTAGCGGGGGGCGGGGGACCCAGTACTTC; J: TRBJ2-5; D: TRBD2; V: TRBV7-2; size: NA
CDR3: CATSDLGDRLGELFF; DNA: TGTGCCACCAGTGATTTAGGGGACAGGCTCGGGGAGCTGTTTTTT; J: TRBJ2-2; D: TRBD1; V: TRBV24-1; size: NA
CDR3: CASSPFSGGKGNEQFF; DNA: TGTGCCAGCAGCCCATTTAGCGGGGGGAAAGGGAATGAGCAGTTCTTC; J: TRBJ2-1; D: TRBD2; V: TRBV4-2; size: NA
CDR3: CATSDLWGLGGYTF; DNA: TGTGCCACCAGTGACCTGTGGGGGCTGGGTGGCTACACCTTC; J: TRBJ1-2; D: NA; V: TRBV24-1; size: NA
CDR3: CASSFVPGQRYEQYF; DNA: TGCGCCAGCAGCTTCGTCCCGGGACAGAGATACGAGCAGTACTTC; J: TRBJ2-7; D: TRBD1; V: TRBV5-1; size: NA
CDR3: CASPSGNEQFF; DNA: TGTGCCAGCCCTTCAGGCAATGAGCAGTTCTTC; J: TRBJ2-1; D: NA; V: TRBV12-3/TRBV12-4; size: NA
CDR3: CSVVWLSSSTRGYGYTF; DNA: TGCAGCGTTGTCTGGCTATCCTCCTCAACCCGAGGCTATGGCTACACCTTC; J: TRBJ1-2; D: NA; V: TRBV29-1; size: NA
CDR3: CASGQGIYEQYF; DNA: TGTGCCAGCGGACAGGGGATCTACGAGCAGTACTTC; J: TRBJ2-7; D: TRBD1; V: TRBV2; size: few
CDR3: CASSQQAGHGYTF; DNA: TGTGCCAGCAGCCAACAGGCAGGGCATGGCTACACCTTC; J: TRBJ1-2; D: NA; V: TRBV3-1/TRBV3-2; size: NA
CDR3: CASSLWASTYNEQFF; DNA: TGTGCCAGCAGCTTATGGGCGAGCACCTACAATGAGCAGTTCTTC; J: TRBJ2-1; D: NA; V: TRBV11-3; size: few
CDR3: CASSLESGYAAKNIQYF; DNA: TGTGCCAGCAGTTTAGAGAGCGGGTATGCGGCCAAAAACATTCAGTACTTC; J: TRBJ2-4; D: NA; V: TRBV28; size: NA
CDR3: CASSLTGVTYGYTF; DNA: TGTGCCAGCAGCTTGACAGGGGTTACCTATGGCTACACCTTC; J: TRBJ1-2; D: TRBD1; V: TRBV7-9; size: NA
CDR3: CASSLSGTGINQPQHF; DNA: TGTGCCAGCAGCTTGTCCGGGACAGGGATAAATCAGCCCCAGCATTTT; J: TRBJ1-5; D: TRBD1; V: TRBV5-6; size: many
CDR3: CAWSGGRGVYNSPLHF; DNA: TGTGCCTGGAGTGGAGGCAGGGGCGTCTATAATTCACCCCTCCACTTT; J: TRBJ1-6; D: NA; V: TRBV30; size: NA
CDR3: CASSPPYGTGGYEQYF; DNA: TGTGCCAGCTCACCACCGTACGGGACAGGGGGCTACGAGCAGTACTTC; J: TRBJ2-7; D: TRBD1; V: TRBV18; size: NA